This T cell receptor (beta chain) comes out of a study of blood T cell repertoires in COVID-19. The wider study: Nucleic acid was either cDNA or gDNA, and it came from T cells, B-cell-depleted T cells, or PBMCs.

Germline assignment: CDR1 SGHTA and CDR2 FQGNSA. This CDR3 spans 13 amino acids. V lost 7 bases and J lost 4; bases outside the gene matches: 4. Repertoires were generated with immunoSEQ multiplex PCR, while TCRdb's copy carries only in-frame clones and drops some. The sample lists roughly 340,000 clones; around 90% were seen once. Seattle-derived patients entered the study during active infection and were followed longitudinally. The chain carries TRBV7-2 and TRBJ2-1; 7 bases match TRBD2. The sample comprised peripheral blood. The receptor was derived from a woman aged 25 to 39 with COVID-19, enrolled during active disease. This chain's CDR3 is CASNVGGYNEQFF. The CDR3 DNA reads as TGTGCCAGCAACGTCGGGGGGTACAATGAGCAGTTCTTC.